Presented here are 29 T cell receptor beta chains from one specimen sequenced in a study of PD-L1 blockade in urothelial cancer. Time point reported: peripheral blood 6 weeks after treatment start. Generated by immunoSEQ multiplex PCR, the TCRdb table keeps only in-frame clones and is missing some. This sample carries around 110,000 clones, 80% to 90% of them seen once, and the ten largest clones take over 1.5%. Sequenced material: PBMCs, taken around atezolizumab (anti-PD-L1) treatment. These receptors were taken from a man between 60 and 75 years old with urothelial cancer.

The gene calls are TRBV30 and TRBJ2-7, with 7 bases fitting TRBD1. The CDR3 sequence is 14 residues long. The V and J ends lost 4 bases and 3 bases, in that order; junction bases with no gene match: 9. Per germline, CDR1 GTSNPN and CDR2 SVGIG (reference sequence). Here the CDR3 reads CAWKKTGSIYEQYF. The CDR3 DNA reads TGTGCCTGGAAGAAGACAGGGTCGATCTACGAGCAGTACTTC. The entire variable domain, with the rest obtained from reference TRBV30 and TRBJ2-7, is as follows: SQTIHQWPATLVQPVGSPLSLECTVEGTSNPNLYWYRQAAGRGLQLLFYSVGIGQISSEVPQNLSASRPQDRQFILSSKKLLLSDSGFYLCAWKKTGSIYEQYFGPGTRLTVT.

V gene TRBV7-6 combines with J gene TRBJ1-2; 7 bases map to TRBD1. Trimming at V came to 5 bases and at J to 8 bases, leaving 11 bases not matched to a gene. The germline CDR1 and CDR2 sequences are SGHVS and FNYEAQ. The CDR3 extends over 14 amino acids. For the CDR3, the DNA is TGTGCCAGCAGCCCCCGACAGGGAACGGGGGGCTACACCTTC. Amino acids: CASSPRQGTGGYTF.

CDR3 nucleotides: TGCGCCAGCAGCTCTATTCTAGCGGGGGGAGAGACCCAGTACTTC. Translation gives CASSSILAGGETQYF. The chain links TRBV5-1 to TRBJ2-5; TRBD2 agrees at 11 bases. CDR3 size: 15 residues. Germline assignment: CDR1 SGHRS and CDR2 YFSETQ. Unmatched junction bases numbered 5, after V lost 3 bases and J lost 4 bases.

J is TRBJ2-7 and V is TRBV28; 8 bases agree with TRBD2. The CDR3 sequence is 13 residues long. Trimming at V came to 6 bases and at J to 2 bases, leaving 3 bases not matched to a gene. Germline CDR1 MDHEN, CDR2 SYDVKM. CDR3 in amino acids: CASSRGGTYEQYF. The DNA of the CDR3 is TGTGCCAGCAGCCGGGGGGGAACCTACGAGCAGTACTTC.

The sample holds one count of this clone. V is TRBV7-6 and J is TRBJ2-7, with 9 nucleotides matching TRBD2. The CDR3 is made up of 13 amino acids. V shed 7 bases, J shed 5 bases, and the junction held 6 bases outside the gene matches. Germline V gives CDR1 SGHVS, CDR2 FNYEAQ. The CDR3 nucleotides read TGTGCCAGCAAAGCGGGAGGCTCGGACGAGCAGTACTTC. Translated, it gives CASKAGGSDEQYF.

The CDR3 loop is CASSSDPGQRTEAFF. CDR3 bases: TGTGCCAGCAGCTCTGACCCGGGACAGAGAACTGAAGCTTTCTTT. V gene TRBV11-2 combines with J gene TRBJ1-1, with 7 bases fitting TRBD1. The CDR3 is 15 amino acids. CDR1 SGHAT and CDR2 FQNNGV come from the germline V gene. Trimming cost V 4 bases and J 5 bases; bases outside gene matches: 10.

The rearrangement uses TRBV5-6 and TRBJ2-2; 10 bases match TRBD1. Germline V gene sequence: CDR1 SGHDT, CDR2 YYEEEE. V gave up 0 bases and J gave up 6 bases; unmatched junction bases: 8. This CDR3 comprises 17 residues. The CDR3 DNA follows: TGTGCCAGCAGCTTGGCGGGACAGGGGAATTTAGCCGGGGAGCTGTTTTTT. It encodes CASSLAGQGNLAGELFF.

The V call is TRBV28, the J call TRBJ2-2; no definite D call. In germline, CDR1 is MDHEN, CDR2 SYDVKM. V was cut by 5 bases and J by 9 bases, with 10 bases left in between. CDR3 length: 12 amino acids. CDR3 residues: CASSRVLWELFF. The CDR3 DNA is TGTGCCAGCAGTCGGGTTCTTTGGGAGCTGTTTTTT.

The rearrangement joins TRBV5-1 to TRBJ2-5; 11 bases line up with TRBD2. Germline V gene data show CDR1 as SGHRS and CDR2 as YFSETQ. Trimming took 3 bases from V and 5 from J; bases not matched to a gene: 6. This CDR3 is 15 amino acids long. The DNA of the CDR3 is TGCGCCAGCAGCTCTTTAGCGGGGGGGCCGGAGACCCAGTACTTC. Translating it yields CASSSLAGGPETQYF.

The gene calls are TRBV7-6 and TRBJ2-3, with TRBD2 matching 10 bases. The V and J ends lost 6 bases and 6 bases, in that order; junction bases with no gene match: 12. The CDR3 length is 16 residues. From germline, CDR1 is SGHVS and CDR2 FNYEAQ. The CDR3 loop is CASRPSGGSILDTQYF. In DNA, the CDR3 is TGTGCCAGCAGGCCTAGCGGGGGATCAATCCTCGATACGCAGTATTTT.

The chain employs TRBV29-1 and TRBJ2-7; 12 bases are a match to TRBD2. The V gene's germline CDR1 is SQVTM and CDR2 ANQGSEA. The J segment lost 3 bases and the V segment lost 5 bases, leaving 5 bases of the junction unmatched. The CDR3 has 14 residues. The CDR3 DNA is TGCAGCGTTCATGGACTAGCGGGAAACTACGAGCAGTACTTC. Its protein product is CSVHGLAGNYEQYF.

The chain uses TRBV10-3 and TRBJ1-2; no firm D call. Trimming cost V 2 bases and J 9 bases, with 13 bases left between them. The CDR3 totals 13 residues. CDR1 and CDR2 from the germline V gene are ENHRY and SYGVKD. CDR3 residues: CAISEGIGGRYTF. CDR3 DNA sequence: TGTGCCATCAGTGAGGGGATCGGAGGGCGCTACACCTTC.

The chain carries TRBV4-2 and TRBJ2-1, with TRBD1 matching 8 bases. CDR1 and CDR2 (germline): LGHNA, YNFKEQ. The CDR3 loop spans 17 amino acids. Unmatched junction bases numbered 11, after V lost 4 bases and J lost 3 bases. In DNA, the CDR3 is TGTGCCAGCAGCCCCTTTTTACCGGGACAGGTCTACAATGAGCAGTTCTTC. This codes for CASSPFLPGQVYNEQFF.

The V and J genes are TRBV5-6 and TRBJ2-7; D gene uncertain. V was trimmed by 0 bases and J by 6 bases, leaving 13 bases between them. CDR1 is SGHDT and CDR2 is YYEEEE in the germline V gene. This CDR3 contains 14 residues. The CDR3 sequence is CASSLGASYVEQYF. The CDR3, as DNA: TGTGCCAGCAGCTTGGGGGCCAGTTATGTCGAGCAGTACTTC.

V gene TRBV5-6 combines with J gene TRBJ2-2, with 12 bases matching TRBD1. The CDR3 sequence is 15 residues long. V shed 6 bases and J 3 bases; nucleotides not matched to a gene: 3. Germline CDR1 is SGHDT and CDR2 is YYEEEE. The CDR3 reads CASTGTGGDTGELFF. In DNA form, the CDR3 reads TGTGCCAGCACCGGGACAGGGGGCGACACCGGGGAGCTGTTTTTT.

CDR3 sequence: CASSEVWRETYEQYF. In DNA, the CDR3 is TGTGCCAGCAGTGAAGTGTGGCGGGAAACCTACGAGCAGTACTTC. The genes are TRBV6-1 and TRBJ2-7; TRBD2 might be the D (6 bases). Trimming stripped 1 base from V and 2 bases from J, with 12 bases between. Germline V gene sequence: CDR1 MNHNS, CDR2 SASEGT. The CDR3 spans 15 residues.

The chain recombines TRBV19 with TRBJ2-3; D not certain. CDR1 and CDR2 from the germline V gene are LNHDA and SQIVND (reference sequence). The CDR3 is 15 amino acids. V lost 7 bases and J 2 bases, leaving 16 bases between the germline ends. DNA of the CDR3: TGTGCCAGTACTCCAAAGGCTAGACCCACAGATACGCAGTATTTT. This sequence encodes CASTPKARPTDTQYF.

The chain uses TRBV5-1 and TRBJ1-1, with D tentatively TRBD1 (6 bases). Germline values: CDR1 SGHRS, CDR2 YFSETQ. The CDR3 is 15 residues long. V lost 1 base and J 7 bases, leaving 17 bases between the germline ends. The CDR3 reads CASSLSNRDGGEAFF. CDR3 nucleotides: TGCGCCAGCAGCTTGAGTAACAGGGACGGTGGTGAAGCTTTCTTT.

The rearrangement joins TRBV11-2 to TRBJ2-4, with D maybe TRBD1 (6 bases). Looked up from germline, CDR1 is SGHAT and CDR2 is FQNNGV. This CDR3 spans 15 amino acids. V gave up 7 bases and J gave up 4 bases, with 17 bases separating them. CDR3 in DNA: TGTGCCAGCACCTCCTCTGCAGGGGAAAAAAACATTCAGTACTTC. This encodes CASTSSAGEKNIQYF.

The chain is built from TRBV7-3 and TRBJ1-5; D gene uncertain. The CDR3 covers 18 residues. The V end lost 7 bases, the J end lost 0 bases, and 22 bases lay between the germline ends. CDR1 SGHTA and CDR2 FQGTGA come from the germline V gene. The CDR3: CASIHWVSPTPSNQPQHF. The CDR3 nucleotides read TGTGCCAGCATCCACTGGGTCTCTCCGACACCTAGCAATCAGCCCCAGCATTTT.

The gene calls are TRBV6-1 and TRBJ2-3; 9 bases agree with TRBD2. This CDR3 is built from 17 residues. V trimming: 3 bases; J trimming: 1 base; junction bases outside the gene matches: 8. CDR1 MNHNS and CDR2 SASEGT come from the germline V gene. The CDR3 loop is CASSEGAGGPGTDTQYF. The CDR3 coding sequence is TGTGCCAGCAGTGAGGGCGCGGGGGGGCCGGGCACAGATACGCAGTATTTT.

The V call is TRBV29-1, the J call TRBJ2-1; a weak D match, TRBD1 (6 bases). Per germline, CDR1 SQVTM and CDR2 ANQGSEA. Trimming cost V 1 base and J 7 bases, with 14 bases left between them. This CDR3 comprises 14 residues. The CDR3 region has the DNA TGCAGCGTTGAAGGACCTGACAGGCTGAATGAGCAGTTCTTC. It is translated as CSVEGPDRLNEQFF.

The rearrangement joins TRBV15 to TRBJ1-3; no clear D gene. The germline gives CDR1 LNHNV, CDR2 YYDKDF (reference sequence). Between the trimmed V and J ends, which lost 0 bases and 7 bases, there was a span of 16 bases. There are 16 residues in the CDR3. CDR3 bases: TGTGCCACCAGCAGAGATCCTCTCGACGGGAGGAACACCATATATTTT. Translating gives CATSRDPLDGRNTIYF.

CDR3 amino acids: CASSAYLGAPSYNEQFF. The CDR3 region has the DNA TGTGCCAGCAGCGCCTACCTCGGAGCTCCCTCCTACAATGAGCAGTTCTTC. The genes are TRBV9 and TRBJ2-1, with D unresolved. Trimming stripped 3 bases from V and 0 bases from J, with 16 bases between. This CDR3 comprises 17 residues. Per germline, CDR1 SGDLS and CDR2 YYNGEE.

Concerning this clone itself: At one end, the junction sequence differs from germline, possibly due to a read error. The chain has TRBV5-4 and TRBJ2-1; TRBD1 aligns across 10 bases. Per germline, CDR1 SGHNT and CDR2 YYREEE (reference sequence). This CDR3 is built from 15 residues. In DNA, the CDR3 is TGTGCAAGCAATATCCTCGGGACAGGGGTGGATGAGCAGTTCTTC. Its protein is CASNILGTGVDEQFF.

The rearrangement uses TRBV5-1 and TRBJ2-3, with TRBD1 as a possible D gene (7 bases). Germline V lookup: CDR1 SGHRS, CDR2 YFSETQ. This CDR3 has 17 residues. Trimming stripped 5 bases from V and 6 bases from J, with 25 bases between. CDR3 protein: CASRQPRQGGTRDTQYF. The CDR3 DNA reads TGCGCCAGCAGGCAACCTCGACAGGGCGGGACCCGCGATACGCAGTATTTT.

The J gene is TRBJ1-1, the V gene TRBV6-5; D gene uncertain. V was shortened by 0 bases and J by 11 bases, with 13 bases between the two germline ends. This CDR3 contains 13 residues. Germline loops: CDR1 MNHEY, CDR2 SVGAGI. This CDR3 is CASSYSSAGVAFF. CDR3 nucleotides: TGTGCCAGCAGTTACTCCTCGGCAGGTGTGGCTTTCTTT.

For this clone: Relative to the germline gene, one junction end is altered; a read error may explain this. This chain joins TRBV10-1 and TRBJ2-7; the match to TRBD2 covers 10 bases. The germline V gene has CDR1 WNHNN and CDR2 SYGVQD (reference sequence). CDR3 length equals 14 residues. The CDR3 loop is CASSATSGVYEQCF. CDR3 in DNA: TGCGCCAGCAGTGCCACTAGCGGGGTATACGAGCAGTGCTTC.

On this clone: Other DNA sequences in this specimen translate into the identical CDR3. V usage is TRBV10-3 and J usage is TRBJ2-3; D is ambiguous. Looked up from germline, CDR1 is ENHRY and CDR2 is SYGVKD. The CDR3 sequence is 14 residues long. Trimming shortened V by 0 bases and J by 1 base, and 5 bases separated the two germline ends. The CDR3 DNA follows: TGTGCCATCAGTGAGTCGACTGGCACAGATACGCAGTATTTT. It encodes CAISESTGTDTQYF.